A selection of T cell receptor beta chains follows, all from one sample in a study of CD4+ T cells in melanoma. Clones were read by immunoSEQ multiplex PCR, and TCRdb kept only the in-frame ones, dropping some. This table has more than 7,000 clones, 60% to 85% appearing once. The material sequenced was cells from a culture (not recorded whether cultured in vitro). These receptors came from a human donor with melanoma. Each CDR3 is given with its conserved first and last residue. Fields, in order: V gene, clone size, D gene, J gene, CDR3 length, CDR3 protein, CDR3 DNA. A D gene is named only where the DNA matches it firmly. Where a row states a size, it is once, few, many or the class of an expanded clone; other rows omit it.

TRBV11-2,.,TRBD1,TRBJ2-7,14,CASSLGTTGDEQYF,TGTGCCAGCAGCTTAGGGACAACAGGGGACGAGCAGTACTTC
TRBV7-3,once,TRBD1,TRBJ1-1,14,CASSLSGQGYEAFF,TGTGCCAGCAGCTTATCGGGACAGGGGTATGAAGCTTTCTTT
TRBV30,.,TRBD2,TRBJ2-5,14,CAWWRAGGLETQYF,TGTGCCTGGTGGAGAGCGGGGGGACTGGAGACCCAGTACTTC
TRBV7-9,.,.,TRBJ2-7,19,CASSLYFGRVDAGSYEQYF,TGTGCCAGCAGCTTGTATTTTGGCAGGGTCGATGCGGGGAGCTACGAGCAGTACTTC
TRBV7-2,few,TRBD1,TRBJ2-2,17,CASSLNRDRALTGELFF,TGTGCCAGCAGCTTAAACCGGGACAGGGCTCTCACCGGGGAGCTGTTTTTT
TRBV19,.,.,TRBJ2-7,13,CASNGGKGYEQYF,TGTGCCAGTAACGGGGGAAAAGGCTACGAGCAGTACTTC
TRBV7-3,.,TRBD2,TRBJ2-7,15,CASSLVGTSGDEQYF,TGTGCCAGCAGCTTAGTTGGGACTAGCGGGGACGAGCAGTACTTC
TRBV6-1,.,TRBD1,TRBJ1-2,16,CASSVSQGAVNYGYTF,TGTGCCAGCAGTGTTTCCCAGGGGGCTGTGAACTATGGCTACACCTTC
TRBV6-6,.,.,TRBJ2-2,14,CASQGGVGTGELFF,TGTGCCAGCCAAGGAGGGGTGGGCACCGGGGAGCTGTTTTTT
TRBV2,.,.,TRBJ2-5,14,CASSEFGLKETQYF,TGTGCCAGCAGTGAATTCGGACTAAAAGAGACCCAGTACTTC
TRBV5-1,.,.,TRBJ2-3,16,CASSSVTLAAADTQYF,TGCGCCAGCAGCAGTGTAACACTAGCTGCGGCAGATACGCAGTATTTT
TRBV11-3,.,.,TRBJ2-2,16,CASSPYRGRQNGELFF,TGTGCCAGCAGCCCATACAGAGGGAGGCAGAACGGGGAGCTGTTTTTT
TRBV11-3,once,.,TRBJ2-1,15,CASSLGPTNINEQFF,TGTGCCAGCAGCCTGGGACCAACTAATATCAATGAGCAGTTCTTC
TRBV7-9,few,.,TRBJ1-4,13,CASSDAGAGKLFF,TGTGCCAGCAGCGACGCCGGGGCCGGAAAACTGTTTTTT
TRBV4-1,.,TRBD1,TRBJ2-3,14,CASSRDRVSDTQYF,TGCGCCAGCAGCCGGGACAGGGTTTCAGATACGCAGTATTTT
TRBV30,.,.,TRBJ2-2,15,CAWSRGLPRAGELFF,TGTGCCTGGAGCCGGGGACTCCCGAGGGCCGGGGAGCTGTTTTTT
TRBV7-3,once,TRBD2,TRBJ2-3,13,CASGSGGTDTQYF,TGTGCCAGCGGAAGCGGGGGCACAGATACGCAGTATTTT
TRBV19,.,TRBD1,TRBJ2-1,15,CASRLGQGPYNEQFF,TGTGCCAGTAGGCTGGGACAGGGACCCTACAATGAGCAGTTCTTC
TRBV29-1,.,.,TRBJ1-6,16,CSGGRQKVPLGSPLHF,TGCAGCGGAGGGCGGCAGAAAGTCCCGCTTGGCTCACCCCTCCACTTT
TRBV5-6,once,.,TRBJ2-4,15,CASSPEPGAKNIQYF,TGTGCCAGCAGCCCGGAACCGGGGGCCAAAAACATTCAGTACTTC
TRBV5-1,.,.,TRBJ2-3,14,CASSRSRGADTQYF,TGCGCCAGCAGCCGGAGCCGAGGGGCAGATACGCAGTATTTT
TRBV9,.,.,TRBJ1-4,14,CASSGRATNEKLFF,TGTGCCAGCAGCGGTCGAGCAACTAATGAAAAACTGTTTTTT
TRBV5-4,.,.,TRBJ2-7,14,CASHSLAGGREQYF,TGTGCCAGCCATTCGTTGGCTGGGGGGCGCGAGCAGTACTTC
TRBV2,.,.,TRBJ1-3,16,CASSGSGISSGNTIYF,TGTGCCAGCAGTGGCTCCGGGATAAGCTCTGGAAACACCATATATTTT
TRBV10-2,few,.,TRBJ2-1,14,CASTSSGTENEQFF,TGCGCCAGCACGAGCTCCGGGACGGAGAATGAGCAGTTCTTC
TRBV5-1,.,TRBD1,TRBJ1-1,13,CASGDRDNKEAFF,TGCGCCAGCGGGGACAGGGATAATAAAGAAGCTTTCTTT
TRBV29-1,.,TRBD1,TRBJ2-7,12,CSVEGQGREQYF,TGCAGCGTTGAGGGACAGGGTCGCGAGCAGTACTTC
TRBV11-2,.,TRBD1,TRBJ2-4,17,CASSAGTGSIAKNIQYF,TGTGCCAGCAGCGCCGGGACAGGGTCTATAGCCAAAAACATTCAGTACTTC
TRBV6-6,.,.,TRBJ2-7,13,CASGAGSPGEQYF,TGTGCCAGCGGGGCAGGGAGTCCGGGTGAGCAGTACTTC
TRBV28,.,.,TRBJ1-2,12,CASSLRLYGYTF,TGTGCCAGCAGTCTCCGTCTCTATGGCTACACCTTC
TRBV7-9,.,TRBD1,TRBJ2-5,16,CASSSNPGDRGETQYF,TGTGCCAGCAGCTCAAACCCCGGGGACAGGGGAGAGACCCAGTACTTC
TRBV5-1,once,TRBD1,TRBJ1-1,14,CASSLQGAGTEAFF,TGCGCCAGCAGCCTCCAGGGGGCAGGGACTGAAGCTTTCTTT
TRBV18,once,.,TRBJ2-2,15,CASSARIANTGELFF,TGTGCCAGCTCGGCGAGGATCGCGAACACCGGGGAGCTGTTTTTT
TRBV7-3,.,.,TRBJ2-3,16,CASSAGYQGFADTQYF,TGTGCCAGCAGCGCAGGGTATCAGGGTTTCGCAGATACGCAGTATTTT
TRBV18,.,.,TRBJ1-2,14,CASSPGERRRGYTF,TGTGCCAGCTCACCTGGGGAAAGGAGACGTGGCTACACCTTC
TRBV7-2,.,TRBD2,TRBJ2-1,15,CASSLGLAGDNEQFF,TGTGCCAGCAGCTTGGGACTAGCGGGAGACAATGAGCAGTTCTTC
TRBV2,.,.,TRBJ1-2,12,CASSRETYGYTF,TGTGCCAGCAGCAGGGAGACCTATGGCTACACCTTC
TRBV7-3,.,TRBD2,TRBJ2-3,16,CASRIGTSGGTDTQYF,TGTGCCAGCAGGATCGGGACTAGCGGGGGCACAGATACGCAGTATTTT
TRBV6-1,.,.,TRBJ2-2,16,CASSEKVYLLTGELFF,TGTGCCAGCAGTGAAAAGGTGTACCTCCTTACCGGGGAGCTGTTTTTT
TRBV7-9,.,.,TRBJ2-7,17,CASSPFGLGGRTYEQYF,TGTGCCAGCAGCCCTTTCGGCTTGGGGGGACGTACCTACGAGCAGTACTTC
TRBV6-5,.,.,TRBJ2-7,13,CASSGTLDSEQYF,TGTGCCAGCAGTGGGACCCTTGATAGTGAGCAGTACTTC
TRBV19,.,.,TRBJ2-1,18,CASSIPKRFSGGGHEQFF,TGTGCCAGTAGTATACCAAAAAGGTTCTCAGGGGGAGGACATGAGCAGTTCTTC
TRBV7-2,.,.,TRBJ2-1,14,CASSLVAAYNEQFF,TGTGCCAGCAGCTTAGTGGCAGCTTACAATGAGCAGTTCTTC
TRBV10-3,.,.,TRBJ2-7,12,CATGPSEWEQYF,TGTGCCACCGGGCCGAGCGAGTGGGAGCAGTACTTC
TRBV5-5,.,.,TRBJ1-1,13,CASSFGANTEAFF,TGTGCCAGCAGCTTTGGGGCGAACACTGAAGCTTTCTTT
TRBV5-1,.,.,TRBJ1-2,20,CASSPLTGGQPKRYNYGYTF,TGCGCCAGCAGCCCCCTTACCGGCGGACAGCCGAAACGATATAACTATGGCTACACCTTC
TRBV18,.,.,TRBJ1-2,14,CASSPAGPRYGYTF,TGTGCCAGCTCACCAGCAGGCCCTCGCTATGGCTACACCTTC
TRBV18,few,TRBD1,TRBJ1-5,16,CASSTRAGGSNQPQHF,TGTGCCAGCTCAACCCGGGCAGGGGGCAGCAATCAGCCCCAGCATTTT
TRBV4-1,.,TRBD1,TRBJ1-2,15,CASSQRPEQGYGYTF,TGCGCCAGCAGCCAGAGGCCGGAACAGGGGTATGGCTACACCTTC
TRBV6-1,.,TRBD1,TRBJ1-2,13,CASRFPGGNGYTF,TGTGCCAGCAGGTTCCCAGGGGGTAATGGCTACACCTTC
TRBV7-3,.,.,TRBJ2-3,13,CASSLRREDTQYF,TGTGCCAGCAGCTTAAGAAGGGAAGATACGCAGTATTTT
TRBV30,.,.,TRBJ1-5,17,CAWRAPVGRGLGQPQHF,TGTGCCTGGAGGGCACCCGTGGGCAGGGGTCTTGGTCAGCCCCAGCATTTT
TRBV5-4,.,.,TRBJ1-5,13,CASSLDWGQPQHF,TGTGCCAGCAGCTTGGATTGGGGCCAGCCCCAGCATTTT
TRBV11-3,.,.,TRBJ2-7,12,CASSRDSYEQYF,TGTGCCAGCAGCCGGGATAGCTACGAGCAGTACTTC
TRBV4-1,.,TRBD1,TRBJ1-3,16,CASSRPGQGTGNTIYF,TGCGCCAGCAGCCGCCCGGGACAGGGAACTGGAAACACCATATATTTT
TRBV6-5,.,TRBD1,TRBJ2-7,15,CASSWTGGASYEQYF,TGTGCCAGCAGTTGGACAGGGGGCGCATCCTACGAGCAGTACTTC
TRBV6-6,.,.,TRBJ1-2,12,CASSYLNYGYTF,TGTGCCAGCAGCTATCTCAACTATGGCTACACCTTC
TRBV2,.,TRBD2,TRBJ2-3,15,CASSPGTSVTDTQYF,TGTGCCAGCAGCCCCGGGACTAGCGTCACAGATACGCAGTATTTT
TRBV7-9,.,.,TRBJ2-2,15,CASSLRESNTGELFF,TGTGCCAGCAGCTTAAGGGAGTCGAACACCGGGGAGCTGTTTTTT